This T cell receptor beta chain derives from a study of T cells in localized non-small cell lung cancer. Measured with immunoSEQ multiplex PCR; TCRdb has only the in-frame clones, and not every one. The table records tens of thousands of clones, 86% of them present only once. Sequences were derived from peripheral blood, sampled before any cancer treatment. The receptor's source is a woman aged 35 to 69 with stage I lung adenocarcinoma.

CDR3 nucleotides: TGTGCCAGCAGCCAGGGACAGGGGGGCGGCTACACCTTC. It codes for CASSQGQGGGYTF. The V call is TRBV2, the J call TRBJ1-2; TRBD1 agrees at 11 bases. This CDR3 has 13 residues. CDR1 SNHLY and CDR2 FYNNEI come from the germline V gene. V was clipped by 6 bases and J by 8 bases; unmatched bases: 5. The full variable domain, with the rest looked up from reference TRBV2 and TRBJ1-2, is EPEVTQTPSHQVTQMGQEVILRCVPISNHLYFYWYRQILGQKVEFLVSFYNNEISEKSEIFDDQFSVERPDGSNFTLKIRSTKLEDSAMYFCASSQGQGGGYTFGSGTRLTVV.